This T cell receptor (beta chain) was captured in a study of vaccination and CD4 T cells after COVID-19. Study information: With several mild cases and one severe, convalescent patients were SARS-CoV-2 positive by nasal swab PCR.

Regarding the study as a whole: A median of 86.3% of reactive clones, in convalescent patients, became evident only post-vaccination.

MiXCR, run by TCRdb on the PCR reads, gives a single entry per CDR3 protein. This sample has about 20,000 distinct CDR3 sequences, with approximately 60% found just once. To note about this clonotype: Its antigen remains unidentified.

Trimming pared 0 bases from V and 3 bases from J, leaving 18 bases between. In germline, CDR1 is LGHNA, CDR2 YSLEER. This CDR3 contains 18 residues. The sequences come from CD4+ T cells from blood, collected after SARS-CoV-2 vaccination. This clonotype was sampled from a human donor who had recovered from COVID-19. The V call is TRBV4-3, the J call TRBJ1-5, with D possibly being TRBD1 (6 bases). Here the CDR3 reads CASSQELGGWGNNQPQHF. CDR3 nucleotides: TGCGCCAGCAGCCAAGAGTTGGGGGGCTGGGGGAACAATCAGCCCCAGCATTTT.